The T cell receptor beta chain under discussion was sequenced for a study of T cells after yellow fever vaccination. This clonotype was counted at least ten times. Its antigen is not identified. The CDR3 runs 16 residues. V shed 4 bases, J shed 8 bases, and the junction held 7 bases outside the gene matches. Per germline, CDR1 SEHNR and CDR2 FQNEAQ (reference sequence). The study, taken as a whole, reports: It was the secondary response that reached its peak faster, day 5 versus 15, but it was weaker. Reappearance after the booster was seen for most primary-vaccination clones, at 96% CD4 and around 90% CD8.

It was through 5'RACE template switching that TCR cDNA was made, with a universal primer site and UMIs added. TCRdb itself ran the 5' RACE reads through MiXCR, one entry per CDR3 protein. The repertoire includes a few hundred thousand distinct CDR3 sequences, roughly 4% of them detected once, and about a fifth sits in the top ten. The chain uses TRBV7-9 and TRBJ2-1; 14 bases map to TRBD2. This receptor was identified in a man aged 18 to 35 who received the YFV17D yellow fever vaccine. Specimen: PBMCs, collected 15 days after the yellow fever booster vaccination. The CDR3 region has the DNA TGTGCCAGCAGCTCGACTAGCGGGGGGGGGATGTATGAGCAGTTCTTC. It encodes CASSSTSGGGMYEQFF. Full variable domain (outside the CDR3, taken from reference TRBV7-9 and TRBJ2-1): DTGVSQNPRHKITKRGQNVTFRCDPISEHNRLYWYRQTLGQGPEFLTYFQNEAQLEKSRLLSDRFSAERPKGSFSTLEIQRTEQGDSAMYLCASSSTSGGGMYEQFFGPGTRLTVL.